What follows is one T cell receptor (beta chain) and its context. Its binding antigen is unknown. Per-nucleotide qualities are absent, and no much larger clonotype sits a single base away. The record originates from a study of cytomegalovirus exposure and HLA in healthy donors (dated by TCRdb to 2016 to 2017). With regard to the full study: An earlier analysis of around 600 of the donors reported 250 to 350 Gb of sequence data and about 100 million unique TCR beta sequences from about 179 million T cells. An early release covering roughly 600 HLA-typed donors comprised approximately 290 gigabases of sequencing data and around 86 million unique TCR sequences. Of the 300 to 450 genotyped donors, 65% to 90% were placed in the genetic ancestry cluster associated with self-reported Caucasian donors. The study was designed to test whether signatures of past pathogen exposure could be identified by cataloging public T cell receptors. The study used immunosequencing to profile the T cell repertoires of several hundred subjects and linked those repertoires to cytomegalovirus serostatus. Besides the first cohort of around 670 subjects, a separate validation cohort made up of roughly 120 different subjects was used. High-throughput TCR immunosequencing, statistical association of individual TCRs with disease status, and machine learning were combined to predict cytomegalovirus infection status. In a later analysis, previously published TCR beta repertoires from 500 to 750 donors were re-analyzed and high-resolution HLA genotyping was added so that TCR occurrence patterns could be studied. Rather than using new phenotypic data, the later analysis identified candidate immune exposures from TCR beta sequences and from how often those sequences occurred across donors. To decide whether each TCR beta V gene segment behaved as functional or pseudogenic, an earlier analysis of some 580 of the donors relied on high-throughput TCR beta sequencing. Donor age, sex, ethnicity and CMV serostatus were compiled together with the repertoire data. A later genetic analysis took genome-wide SNP genotypes for about 55% of the roughly 700 donors and used that subset as a discovery cohort. All discovery cohort repertoires had been generated on a single sequencing platform. HLA typing covered class I and class II loci at four-digit resolution. Typing coverage varied by locus: roughly 629-630 donors for A, B, C, DRB1 and DQB1; roughly 560 for DQA1; 606 for DPA1; roughly 450 for DPB1. Because of strong linkage in the cohort, roughly five DR-DQ haplotypes were treated as single units for association and clustering. Across about 370 genotyped donors of the cohort, an average of about 200,000 unique TCR beta nucleotide sequences per donor were sequenced, and 15% to 20% of those sequences were non-productive. The paper's findings and limits, for the study overall: Some IMGT-functional V segments, including TRBV6-2 and TRBV6-3, could not be distinguished by the 87-base-pair reads and were therefore excluded. Because counts were too low, seventeen rarely observed V segments, including chromosome 9 orphons, were excluded from the earlier analysis of several hundred of the donors. The presence/absence analyses assumed that sequencing depth was roughly uniform across donors, and that assumption may not be true. In a later analysis, the rate of TCR association differed among HLA loci, with DRB1 alleles having the most associated TCRs and HLA-C alleles having the fewest. Three of the identified cytomegalovirus-associated TCR beta chains were confirmed in vitro to be specific for cytomegalovirus antigens. When HLA alleles, especially DR and DQ, strongly co-occurred, TCR associations were difficult to assign to individual alleles. CMV serostatus was the only immune exposure information available for the cohort. According to a later analysis, parvovirus B19, influenza, CMV and Epstein-Barr virus appeared linked to several top co-occurrence clusters. The study listed over 150 TCR beta chains as associated with cytomegalovirus. Most TCR sequences were seen in very few donors, while some public TCRs were found in many individuals. In a later analysis, HLA-associated TCR beta chains were found to be more clonally expanded and to have lower generation probabilities than equally common non-associated chains. In an earlier analysis of 587 of the donors, most TCR beta V segments appeared in productive rearrangements about 87% or about 30% of the time, broadly matching IMGT annotations. V-gene and J-gene trimming of TCR beta chains was associated with a missense DCLRE1C variant in a later genetic analysis, and the association was replicated in an independent cohort. According to a later analysis, most CMV-associated TCR beta chains appeared to be HLA-restricted, and the HLA associations seemed to be driven largely by CMV exposure. Correlated functional status among segregating V segments might reflect linkage disequilibrium, but an unknown experimental factor could not be ruled out. In both the original and validation cohorts, the classifier was reported to diagnose cytomegalovirus status with high specificity and sensitivity. The authors suggested that the approach could potentially be generalized to other disease states and immunological phenotypes. Because some donors lacked HLA typing at each locus, the association tests relied only on the typed subset. Specific HLA alleles were associated with 15,000 to 20,000 TCR beta sequences at a false discovery rate of 0.05 in a later analysis. A later genetic analysis reported fewer N-insertions in productive TCRs among donors in an Asian-associated ancestry cluster than the 666-donor mean. This cohort had only TCR beta chains sequenced, and the lack of alpha or paired-chain data limited which features could be detected. A further reported finding was that TCR beta sequences accurately predicted the HLA-A and HLA-B alleles for most subjects in the first cohort. A cluster of highly shared sequence variants was judged likely to be a technical artifact of the sequencing pipeline.

The cohort was made up of under 800 healthy bone marrow donors. All cohort members were sampled while nominally healthy, although unrecorded immune exposures were likely present. The donor tested CMV seropositive and was one of the 289 seropositive cohort members. A peripheral blood sample was collected from each donor, and TCR beta sequencing was performed on peripheral blood mononuclear cells. The Qiagen DNeasy Blood Extraction Kit was used to extract genomic DNA from the blood cell samples. There are 12 amino acids in the CDR3, from cysteine to phenylalanine inclusive. The CDR3 DNA has 36 bases and is translated from base 1. Trimming accounts for 5 bases at V and 7 bases at J, while the number of junction bases matched to no gene is 5. CDR1 and CDR2 were assigned from the germline V gene as SGHTA and FQGNSA. Library creation used the immunoSEQ multiplex PCR assay. For the multiplex PCR, a mixture combining 60 forward primers for TCR Vbeta segments and 13 reverse primers for TCR Jbeta segments was used. The CDR3 region of rearranged TCR beta genes was amplified from genomic DNA by a multiplex PCR assay. On the Illumina HiSeq System, the amplified TCR beta libraries were sequenced as 87-base-pair reads. For the original study's pipeline: In a later analysis, 77 million or so unique TCR beta chains were counted across the approximately 640 repertoires, and roughly 11 million of these chains were shared by at least two donors. Raw reads were error-corrected and collapsed into unique sequences with a nearest-neighbor algorithm that merged closely related sequences to remove PCR and sequencing errors. V, D and J gene segments were assigned by aligning CDR3 sequences to IMGT reference sequences. For a sequence to be retained, at least a six-nucleotide match to both a V gene segment and a J gene segment was required. A rearrangement counted as productive if the CDR3 had no stop codons and remained in frame with V and J, and every other rearrangement counted as non-productive. CDR3 was defined according to IMGT convention as the region running from the second conserved V-encoded cysteine to the conserved J-encoded phenylalanine. In an earlier analysis of 550 to 650 of the donors, sequences lacking an unambiguous match to a single V gene segment were excluded. An earlier analysis of under 750 of the donors called V segments functional above 56.7% productive rearrangements and segregating when the between-donor standard deviation exceeded 5%. A statistical classification framework was built for diagnosing cytomegalovirus status from the catalog of TCR beta chain sequences. In a later analysis, V and J genes were assigned by comparing TCR nucleotide sequences against IMGT/GENE-DB human TR gene sequences. In a later analysis, CDR3 sequences and most-parsimonious VDJ recombination scenarios were assigned using the TCRdist pipeline. In a later analysis, each TCR beta chain was defined by its CDR3 amino acid sequence together with its V-gene family, and reads lacking a unique V-gene family were excluded. To address suspected cross-contamination and a sequencing artifact, a later analysis removed over 500 highly shared, low-generation-probability nucleotide sequences. For each public chain, a later analysis derived a clonal expansion index from normalized ranks of inferred template counts within each repertoire. A later analysis computed generation probabilities with a VDJ recombination model fitted to out-of-frame rearrangements, and checked the results against IGoR. Hypergeometric tests were used in a later analysis to score TCR-TCR, TCR-HLA and TCR-CMV co-occurrence, with a repertoire-size bias correction applied to the TCR pairs. False discovery rates were estimated in a later analysis by permuting HLA or CMV assignments 20 times. A later analysis grouped co-occurring TCRs with DBSCAN, adding TCRdist sequence similarity when clustering within HLA-allele-positive subsets. Co-occurrence clustering excluded repertoires with fewer than 30,000 or more than 120,000 public chains, plus five with anomalous nucleotide sharing. TCRdb holds this immuneACCESS table with in-frame rearrangements only. Some clones are missing; in checked studies, unresolved V genes explain under half, and the rest has no known cause. The D gene and trimming were derived from the DNA, and the V and J assignments and clone size from that table. This sample gives over 100,000 clones in total; 78% of them show up just once. The ten largest clones capture about 3.3% of the sample.

The sample consisted of PBMCs. The rearranged segments are TRBV7-2 and TRBJ2-7; 7 middle bases align to TRBD1. The TCR originated in a woman aged 25-40 years in good health and CMV-seropositive. The nucleotide sequence reads TGTGCCAGCAGCAAGACAGGGCGGGAGCAGTACTTC. Its protein reads: CASSKTGREQYF.